This entry is about one T cell receptor (beta chain). Its antigen remains unknown. Trimming stripped 5 bases from V and 0 bases from J, with 14 bases between. The CDR3 extends over 16 amino acids. Germline CDR1 SEHNR, CDR2 FQNEAQ (reference sequence). Sequenced by immunoSEQ multiplex PCR; TCRdb stores in-frame clones only, minus some. The table records 3,000 to 4,000 clones, roughly 50% of them present only once. This specimen comes from a study of siplizumab effects on memory and regulatory T cells. Coculturing at 37°C lasted 6 days for the mixed lymphocyte reaction cells. Sample: CFSE-low (dividing) CD8+ T cells sorted from an allogeneic mixed lymphocyte reaction. This clonotype originated in a human donor in good health; the cells came from an allogeneic mixed lymphocyte reaction. Some clones in this sample may be carry-over from other donors' samples. The rearrangement joins TRBV7-9 to TRBJ2-1, with D possibly TRBD2 on 5 matching bases. The CDR3 sequence is CASSPPAGISYNEQFF. CDR3 DNA sequence: TGTGCCAGCAGCCCACCGGCCGGGATCTCCTACAATGAGCAGTTCTTC.